This entry lists 19 T cell receptor beta chains sequenced from one sample in a study of T cells expressing NK-cell markers. TCRdb reprocessed the 5' RACE reads and stores each CDR3 protein as one record, lacking DNA. The sample holds approximately 150,000 distinct CDR3 sequences. The sequenced sample was blood T cells: a sorted CD56 or NKG2C T cell subset, CD4+ or CD8+ T cells, or bulk PBMC T cells (not recorded which). All receptors derive from a woman between 18 and 69 years old in good health.

The chain uses TRBV4-2 and TRBJ1-5. Germline V CDR1 and CDR2: LGHNA, YNFKEQ. CDR3 length: 15 amino acids. The CDR3 here is CASSQEKYSNQPQHF.

This chain connects TRBV2 to TRBJ2-7; the D call from TCRdb, TRBD1, cannot be confirmed without DNA. CDR1 and CDR2 from the germline V gene are SNHLY and FYNNEI. The CDR3 contains 15 residues. The CDR3 here is CASSDFPGGTYEQYF.

The CDR3 sequence is CASSFSRQPQHF. The gene calls are TRBV12-3 or TRBV12-4 and TRBJ1-5. The CDR3 covers 12 residues.

The CDR3 loop reads CSALSLGLGIDEQYF. V usage is TRBV20-1 and J usage is TRBJ2-7; TCRdb gives TRBD2 as the D gene, but with no DNA this cannot be confirmed. The CDR3 loop spans 15 amino acids. Germline CDR1 and CDR2: DFQATT and SNEGSKA (reference sequence).

The chain combines TRBV28 with TRBJ1-6. The CDR3 is 14 residues long. CDR1 MDHEN and CDR2 SYDVKM come from the germline V gene. This CDR3 is CASRREAGHSPLHF.

V usage is TRBV5-1 and J usage is TRBJ2-1; the TCRdb call, TRBD2, lacks DNA for checking. This CDR3 is 16 amino acids long. The germline CDR1 and CDR2 sequences are SGHRS and YFSETQ. The CDR3 sequence: CASSFPRGGVYNEQFF.

The chain uses TRBV20-1 and TRBJ2-1. The V gene's germline CDR1 is DFQATT and CDR2 SNEGSKA (reference sequence). There are 15 residues in the CDR3. The CDR3 region is CSASERPTSYNEQFF.

The V call is TRBV11-1, the J call TRBJ2-6; as DNA is missing, the TRBD2 call by TCRdb cannot be tested. The CDR3 contains 20 residues. Germline CDR1 and CDR2: SGHAT and FQDESV (reference sequence). The CDR3 loop reads CASSLGRLAGEGSGANVLTF.

The J gene is TRBJ2-7, the V gene TRBV5-1; TCRdb's D gene call, TRBD1, goes unchecked for lack of DNA. The length of the CDR3 is 14 residues. CDR1 is SGHRS and CDR2 is YFSETQ in the germline V gene. The CDR3 protein is CASSPQGLANEQYF.

The chain links TRBV2 to TRBJ2-2; the TCRdb D gene call, TRBD1, has no DNA to confirm it. The CDR3 extends over 15 amino acids. Germline-derived CDR1 and CDR2 are SNHLY and FYNNEI. CDR3 sequence reads: CASTAGTTNTGELFF.

The CDR3 protein is CASSEGFRNNEQFF. The chain combines TRBV6-1 with TRBJ2-1. Germline CDR1 MNHNS, CDR2 SASEGT. The CDR3 sequence is 14 residues long.

This sequence joins TRBV4-2 and TRBJ2-1; the TCRdb D gene call, TRBD2, has no DNA to confirm it. CDR1 LGHNA and CDR2 YNFKEQ come from the germline V gene. This CDR3 region has 15 residues. The CDR3 region is CASSQDLAGALGQFF.

The chain couples TRBV7-2 to TRBJ2-3; TCRdb returns TRBD1, unconfirmable since there is no DNA. The length of the CDR3 is 15 residues. CDR1 and CDR2 from the germline V gene are SGHTA and FQGNSA. CDR3 sequence: CASSSLPGLPDTQYF.

This sequence joins TRBV27 and TRBJ2-6; with no DNA, the TCRdb D assignment of TRBD1 cannot be verified. The CDR3 length is 17 residues. Germline V gene lookup returns CDR1 MNHEY and CDR2 SMNVEV (reference sequence). The CDR3 is CASSFWTGKTGANVLTF. The full variable domain, with the rest looked up from reference TRBV27 and TRBJ2-6, is EAQVTQNPRYLITVTGKKLTVTCSQNMNHEYMSWYRQDPGLGLRQIYYSMNVEVTDKGDVPEGYKVSRKEKRNFPLILESPSPNQTSLYFCASSFWTGKTGANVLTFGAGSRLTVL.

The chain is built from TRBV29-1 and TRBJ2-5; TCRdb returns TRBD1, unconfirmable since there is no DNA. CDR1 and CDR2 (germline): SQVTM, ANQGSEA. The CDR3 extends over 14 amino acids. CDR3 amino acids: CSVFRQGKTETQYF.

This chain links TRBV28 with TRBJ2-5; TCRdb gives TRBD1 as the D gene, but with no DNA this cannot be confirmed. The CDR3 extends over 15 amino acids. Per germline, CDR1 MDHEN and CDR2 SYDVKM. This CDR3 reads CASRGSGTGEETQYF.

The rearrangement joins TRBV7-8 to TRBJ1-5; no DNA is available, so the TRBD1 call from TCRdb remains unchecked. Germline CDR1 SGHVS, CDR2 FQNEAQ. The CDR3 consists of 16 residues. The CDR3 here is CASSLARGGSNQPQHF.

The gene calls are TRBV7-8 and TRBJ1-1. This CDR3 region has 14 residues. Per the germline V gene, CDR1 is SGHVS and CDR2 is FQNEAQ. CDR3 region: CASSPRLVNTEAFF.

The V call is TRBV19, the J call TRBJ1-5; TCRdb indicates TRBD1, and absent DNA this call remains unverified. The CDR3 is 14 amino acids. Germline V CDR1 and CDR2: LNHDA, SQIVND (reference sequence). Here the CDR3 reads CASLRVAGNQPQHF. Combining the CDR3 with reference TRBV19 and TRBJ1-5 gives the whole variable domain DGGITQSPKYLFRKEGQNVTLSCEQNLNHDAMYWYRQDPGQGLRLIYYSQIVNDFQKGDIAEGYSVSREKKESFPLTVTSAQKNPTAFYLCASLRVAGNQPQHFGDGTRLSIL.